One T cell receptor (beta chain) is described in this entry. Its target is not known. This record belongs to a study of T cell repertoires in cytomegalovirus infection. TCRdb analysed the reads with MiXCR anew, one entry per CDR3 protein. The sample shows some 500,000 distinct CDR3 sequences, 35% to 50% of them seen only once. Study results and limitations: Public TCR beta family frequency separated CMV-and-HLA carriers, including in an independent cohort.

CDR1 MNHNY and CDR2 SVGAGI come from the germline V gene (reference sequence). The V and J ends lost 6 bases and 1 base respectively, with 10 bases between them. The CDR3 is made up of 13 amino acids. V is TRBV6-6 and J is TRBJ2-7; a weak D match, TRBD2 (7 bases). Here the sequenced sample was cultured PBMCs, taken from culture after CMV antigen stimulation. The receptor was isolated from a human donor in good health (CMV status not recorded). Some clones in this sample may be carry-over from other donors' samples. The CDR3 DNA follows: TGTGCCAGCAGCGGGGGGCTGTCCTACGAGCAGTACTTC. It specifies CASSGGLSYEQYF.